This TCR beta chain comes out of a study of CD8 T cells in Susac syndrome (dated by TCRdb to between 2018 and 2020). Context from the whole study: Among the Susac syndrome patients who were sequenced, clinically active disease was present in six and clinical remission was observed in under ten. At the time of blood withdrawal, Susac syndrome patients were either therapy-naive, taking corticosteroids (with some also receiving IVIg), or on IVIg alone. The study used repertoire sequencing to test whether antigen drove CD8+ T cell activation and differentiation in Susac syndrome. General study outcomes and caveats: The TCR sequencing and HLA analysis was acknowledged to have included a relatively small number of individuals. In patients with Susac syndrome, the CD4+ T cell repertoire showed no detectable clonal expansion.

The CDR3, cysteine through phenylalanine, is 13 amino acids long. CDR3 DNA only is kept here, 39 bases in frame from base 1. At the junction V is shortened by 2 bases and J by 9 bases, with 11 bases in between. As encoded in the germline V gene, CDR1 is MGHDK while CDR2 is SYGVNS. RNA was extracted with the RNeasy kit and roughly 0.45 to 1 ug was reverse transcribed using random hexamers. The immunoSEQ multiplex PCR assay, which covers 54 Vbeta and 13 Jbeta segments, was used to amplify TCR beta CDR3 regions. PCR amplification bias was corrected by using a synthetic template baseline for primer optimization and computational correction. Concerning the study's data processing: Reads were annotated to V, D and J genes according to IMGT and were analyzed with immunoSEQ Analyzer, with only productive sequences retained. Clonality was calculated as one minus the Shannon entropy normalized by log2 of the number of productive unique sequences. For each patient and control, public and private clones were evaluated among the 100 most prevalent clones. A clone was defined as Susac-specific if it was absent from the healthy and MS cohorts, from about 1,100 published viral clones and from other ImmuneACCESS disease sequences. TCRdb passed the public sequencing reads through fastp at Q25 and MiXCR, retaining productive beta sequences. Duplicate CDR3 protein sequences are folded into a single record with the most common DNA and genes. Here the V and J calls rest on TCRdb's processing, not on the authors' analysis. This sample is represented by 150,000 to 160,000 distinct CDR3 sequences; approximately 95% of them were singletons. Roughly 0.15% of the sample is held by the ten biggest clonotypes.

Regarding this clonotype: It has no known antigen specificity. Per-nucleotide qualities are absent, and no much larger clonotype sits a single base away.

High-throughput TCR beta sequencing profiled peripheral blood CD8+ and CD4+ T cells from healthy donors, Susac syndrome patients and multiple sclerosis patients. Susac syndrome patients met recently defined diagnostic criteria for definite or probable disease. CD8+ TEMRA cells were enriched by FACS, while bulk CD8+ and CD4+ T cells were purified by magnetic negative isolation. Blood was drawn into EDTA tubes, processed within 24 hours, and PBMCs were isolated by density gradient centrifugation. PBMCs intended for TCR sequencing were cryopreserved in liquid nitrogen and were subsequently thawed in a 37 degrees C water bath. A purity of at least 90% was achieved for sorted or isolated CD4+, CD8+ and CD8+ TEMRA cells.

The sequencing input was CD4+ T cells from PBMCs. The TCR sequence derives from a human donor with Susac syndrome. Rearrangement joined TRBV25-1 to TRBJ2-1; no D gene can be assigned with confidence. The base sequence is TGTGCCAGCAGTGAAAGGCGCTTGGTTGAGCAGTTCTTC. It encodes CASSERRLVEQFF. This CDR3, with the reference TRBV25-1 and TRBJ2-1 proteins standing in past its ends, gives the full variable domain EADIYQTPRYLVIGTGKKITLECSQTMGHDKMYWYQQDPGMELHLIHYSYGVNSTEKGDLSSESTVSRIRTEHFPLTLESARPSHTSQYLCASSERRLVEQFFGPGTRLTVL.